The 24 T cell receptor beta chains below all came from one sample that was sequenced in a study of cytomegalovirus exposure and HLA in healthy donors. Generated by immunoSEQ multiplex PCR, the TCRdb table keeps only in-frame clones and is missing some. Of roughly 250,000 clones listed, approximately 83% were seen once; the top ten hold less than 1.5%. The sequencing sample was made of PBMCs. The receptors were gathered from a woman aged 25 to 45 in good health and CMV-seropositive.

The rearrangement joins TRBV18 to TRBJ2-7; D possibly corresponds to TRBD2 (7 bases). Germline CDR1 is KGHSH and CDR2 is LQKENI. V was pared by 4 bases and J by 3 bases, with 25 bases between. The CDR3 covers 18 residues. Here the CDR3 reads CASSLGGSGPSGFYEQYF. Written as DNA, the CDR3 is TGTGCCAGCTCACTAGGGGGTAGTGGACCTAGCGGTTTCTACGAGCAGTACTTC.

The chain is built from TRBV7-9 and TRBJ1-5; D gene unclear. Trimming took 5 bases from V and 5 from J, leaving 13 bases between them. Germline V CDR1 and CDR2: SEHNR, FQNEAQ (reference sequence). The CDR3 is 14 amino acids. The CDR3 nucleotides are TGTGCCAGCAGCGAGGACGGAGGGCATCAGCCCCAGCATTTT. Protein product: CASSEDGGHQPQHF.

The J gene is TRBJ2-7, the V gene TRBV6-5, with TRBD2 matching 10 bases. This CDR3 contains 15 residues. Germline V gene sequence: CDR1 MNHEY, CDR2 SVGAGI. V lost 6 bases, J lost 4 bases, and 9 bases stayed unmatched. CDR3 DNA sequence: TGTGCCAGCAGGGCCTCTAGCGGGAGTTCGTACGAGCAGTACTTC. Amino acids: CASRASSGSSYEQYF.

The chain joins TRBV6-1 to TRBJ1-5; D unresolved. Germline-derived CDR1 and CDR2 are MNHNS and SASEGT. V lost 7 bases to trimming and J lost 7 bases, with 20 bases between them. The CDR3 totals 15 residues. The CDR3 region has the DNA TGTGCCAGCACTGATGCTTATGGTTCGGGGCAGCCCCAGCATTTT. It yields the protein CASTDAYGSGQPQHF.

The CDR3 sequence is CASSLEGYYEQYF. The DNA for the CDR3 is TGCGCCAGCAGCTTGGAGGGGTACTACGAGCAGTACTTC. J is TRBJ2-7 and V is TRBV5-1, with D possibly matching TRBD1 (5 bases). This CDR3 is built from 13 residues. V was pared by 0 bases and J by 3 bases, with 7 bases between. Germline values: CDR1 SGHRS, CDR2 YFSETQ.

The table lists this clone with a few counts. V usage is TRBV29-1 and J usage is TRBJ2-5; 8 bases align to TRBD2. Germline V gene data show CDR1 as SQVTM and CDR2 as ANQGSEA. V was clipped by 7 bases and J by 5 bases; unmatched bases: 12. The CDR3 covers 14 residues. The CDR3 loop reads CSAESPAGVETQYF. DNA for the CDR3: TGCAGCGCCGAAAGTCCAGCGGGAGTGGAGACCCAGTACTTC.

V gene TRBV10-1 combines with J gene TRBJ2-1, with 10 bases identical to TRBD2. In germline, CDR1 is WNHNN, CDR2 SYGVQD (reference sequence). The J segment lost 6 bases and the V segment lost 5 bases, leaving 13 bases of the junction unmatched. The CDR3 sequence is 17 residues long. The CDR3 DNA is TGCGCCAGCAGTTGGGCGGCTAGCGGGAGTCGGAGCAATGAGCAGTTCTTC. This encodes CASSWAASGSRSNEQFF.

The chain uses TRBV5-1 and TRBJ1-2, with 7 bases that match TRBD1. V lost 2 bases to trimming and J lost 6 bases; unmatched junction nucleotides: 10. This CDR3 is built from 15 residues. Germline CDR1 and CDR2: SGHRS and YFSETQ. This chain's CDR3 is CASSLWTGGEDGYTF. The CDR3 DNA follows: TGCGCCAGCAGCTTATGGACAGGAGGGGAGGATGGCTACACCTTC.

With respect to this clone: An end of the junction differs from the germline gene, which may be a read error. The chain uses TRBV9 and TRBJ2-1; D not resolved. The CDR3 sequence is 13 residues long. Germline values: CDR1 SGDLS, CDR2 YYNGEE. CDR3 sequence reads: CASSVDEYNEQFF. The CDR3 coding sequence is TGTGCCAGCAGTGTAGATGAGTACAATGAGCAGTTCTTC.

This chain links TRBV15 with TRBJ2-1, with TRBD2 matching over 8 bases. V trimming: 8 bases; J trimming: 0 bases; junction bases outside the gene matches: 12. The germline CDR1 and CDR2 sequences are LNHNV and YYDKDF (reference sequence). The CDR3 has 17 amino acids. CDR3 residues: CATGSGPLAGSYNEQFF. DNA for the CDR3: TGTGCCACCGGCTCGGGGCCGCTAGCGGGCTCCTACAATGAGCAGTTCTTC.

The chain couples TRBV6-6 to TRBJ1-3, with unresolved D. The length of the CDR3 is 15 residues. Deletions cut 1 base from V and 15 bases from J, with 22 bases between. The germline gives CDR1 MNHNY, CDR2 SVGAGI (reference sequence). As DNA, the CDR3 is TGTGCCAGCAGTTACTTCCCGCAACTGGGCCCATGGCCATATTTT. This encodes CASSYFPQLGPWPYF.

The V call is TRBV10-3, the J call TRBJ2-7, with 12 bases that match TRBD1. The V segment lost 10 bases and the J segment 3 bases; nucleotides outside the gene matches: 10. The CDR3 is 15 amino acids. Germline CDR1 ENHRY, CDR2 SYGVKD. This CDR3 reads CATRGQGAENYEQYF. The DNA of the CDR3 is TGTGCCACGAGGGGACAGGGGGCGGAAAACTACGAGCAGTACTTC.

The J gene is TRBJ1-4, the V gene TRBV27; 7 bases match TRBD1. The CDR3 is 16 amino acids. The germline V gene encodes CDR1 MNHEY and CDR2 SMNVEV (reference sequence). Trimming removed 3 bases from V and 7 bases from J; junction bases left unmatched: 11. CDR3 loop: CASSFGRTGWGEKLFF. CDR3 nucleotides: TGTGCCAGCAGTTTCGGCCGGACAGGATGGGGTGAAAAACTGTTTTTT.

The chain joins TRBV5-1 to TRBJ2-5; a weak D match, TRBD1 (6 bases). V lost 0 bases to trimming and J lost 2 bases, with 17 bases between them. CDR3 length: 17 residues. Germline CDR1 SGHRS, CDR2 YFSETQ. The CDR3: CASSLASDTGWQETQYF. The CDR3, as DNA: TGCGCCAGCAGCTTGGCAAGTGATACAGGGTGGCAAGAGACCCAGTACTTC.

CDR3 in DNA: TGTGCCAGTAGTATTACGGGGGTCCCTGGAAACACCATATATTTT. Residues: CASSITGVPGNTIYF. The chain recombines TRBV19 with TRBJ1-3; the D gene is possibly TRBD1 (5 bases). CDR3 length: 15 amino acids. V lost 3 bases to trimming and J lost 2 bases, with 11 bases between them. Per germline, CDR1 LNHDA and CDR2 SQIVND (reference sequence). Full variable domain (remainder filled in from reference TRBV19 and TRBJ1-3): DGGITQSPKYLFRKEGQNVTLSCEQNLNHDAMYWYRQDPGQGLRLIYYSQIVNDFQKGDIAEGYSVSREKKESFPLTVTSAQKNPTAFYLCASSITGVPGNTIYFGEGSWLTVV.

The chain is built from TRBV10-3 and TRBJ2-1, with 13 nucleotides matching TRBD2. CDR1 ENHRY and CDR2 SYGVKD come from the germline V gene. J lost 5 bases, V lost 3 bases, and 4 bases had no gene match. CDR3 size: 16 residues. In DNA form, the CDR3 reads TGTGCCATCAGTGACCACGGGACTAGCGGGAACAATGAGCAGTTCTTC. This codes for CAISDHGTSGNNEQFF.

V is TRBV5-1 and J is TRBJ2-6, with D possibly matching TRBD2 (5 bases). Per germline, CDR1 SGHRS and CDR2 YFSETQ. The V and J ends lost 0 bases and 5 bases respectively, with 9 bases between them. This CDR3 is built from 15 residues. The CDR3 DNA reads as TGCGCCAGCAGCTTGGGTGGAGGTTGGGCCAACGTCCTGACTTTC. Translation gives CASSLGGGWANVLTF.

The rearrangement joins TRBV5-4 to TRBJ1-2, with TRBD1 matching 10 bases. CDR1 and CDR2 (germline): SGHNT, YYREEE (reference sequence). The CDR3 spans 13 residues. After removal of 3 bases from V and 7 bases from J, the junction contained 3 bases not matched to a gene. In DNA form, the CDR3 reads TGTGCCAGCAGCTCGGACAGGGGGTTTGGCTACACCTTC. It translates to CASSSDRGFGYTF.

The J gene is TRBJ2-2, the V gene TRBV27; 7 bases are a match to TRBD1. This CDR3 has 15 residues. Trimming took 3 bases from V and 5 from J; bases not matched to a gene: 6. Per the germline V gene, CDR1 is MNHEY and CDR2 is SMNVEV (reference sequence). DNA for the CDR3: TGTGCCAGCAGTTTCGGGTCGACAGGGACCGGGGAGCTGTTTTTT. Translation: CASSFGSTGTGELFF.

This chain joins TRBV7-8 and TRBJ2-7; D is possibly TRBD2 (6 bases). The CDR3 runs to 15 residues. V was shortened by 0 bases and J by 0 bases, with 9 bases between the two germline ends. Germline CDR1 is SGHVS and CDR2 is FQNEAQ. CDR3 amino acids: CASSLAQDYSYEQYF. The CDR3 DNA reads as TGTGCCAGCAGCTTAGCCCAGGACTACTCCTACGAGCAGTACTTC.

The chain links TRBV28 to TRBJ1-1; D remains ambiguous. V lost 6 bases, J lost 1 base, and 15 bases lay in between. Germline CDR1 and CDR2: MDHEN and SYDVKM. The CDR3 has 15 residues. CDR3 coding DNA: TGTGCCAGCAGCTCCCCTACTCCTAGGAACACTGAAGCTTTCTTT. The encoded protein is CASSSPTPRNTEAFF.

This chain's CDR3 is CASMEGNTEAFF. The CDR3 DNA is TGTGCCAGTATGGAGGGGAACACTGAAGCTTTCTTT. The V gene is TRBV19, the J gene TRBJ1-1; no definite D call. Trimming left V 7 bases short and J 1 base short, with 7 bases between. The germline V gene has CDR1 LNHDA and CDR2 SQIVND (reference sequence). The CDR3 is 12 amino acids.

This chain connects TRBV5-4 to TRBJ1-2; 7 bases are shared with TRBD1. The V segment lost 5 bases and the J segment 4 bases; nucleotides outside the gene matches: 8. CDR1 SGHNT and CDR2 YYREEE come from the germline V gene (reference sequence). This CDR3 region has 14 residues. CDR3 amino acids: CASSRQGNSYGYTF. Here the CDR3 DNA reads TGTGCCAGCAGTAGACAGGGTAACTCCTATGGCTACACCTTC.

The J gene is TRBJ1-2, the V gene TRBV5-8; D is unresolved. CDR1 SGHTS and CDR2 YDEGEE come from the germline V gene. Trimming took off 1 base at V and 8 bases at J, with 12 bases between the two ends. CDR3 length: 13 amino acids. As DNA, the CDR3 is TGTGCCAGCAGCTTGCCCAGCGGATGGGGCTACACCTTC. Encoded protein: CASSLPSGWGYTF.